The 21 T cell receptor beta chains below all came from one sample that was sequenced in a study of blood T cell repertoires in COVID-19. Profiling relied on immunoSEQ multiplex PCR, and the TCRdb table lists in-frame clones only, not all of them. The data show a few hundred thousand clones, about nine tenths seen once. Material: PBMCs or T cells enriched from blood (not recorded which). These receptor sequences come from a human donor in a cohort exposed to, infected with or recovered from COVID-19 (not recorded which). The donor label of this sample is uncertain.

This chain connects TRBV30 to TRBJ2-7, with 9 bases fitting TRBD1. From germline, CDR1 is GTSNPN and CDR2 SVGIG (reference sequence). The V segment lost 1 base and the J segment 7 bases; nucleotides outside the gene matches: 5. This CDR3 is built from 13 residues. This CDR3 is CAWSADRGDEQYF. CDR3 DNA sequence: TGTGCCTGGAGTGCCGACAGGGGGGATGAGCAGTACTTC.

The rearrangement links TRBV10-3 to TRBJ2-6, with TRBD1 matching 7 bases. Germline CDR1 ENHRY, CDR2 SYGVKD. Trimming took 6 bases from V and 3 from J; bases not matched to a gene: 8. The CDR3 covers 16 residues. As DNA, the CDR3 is TGTGCCATCAGAGGGGGCGTCGACGGTGGGGCCAACGTCCTGACTTTC. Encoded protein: CAIRGGVDGGANVLTF.

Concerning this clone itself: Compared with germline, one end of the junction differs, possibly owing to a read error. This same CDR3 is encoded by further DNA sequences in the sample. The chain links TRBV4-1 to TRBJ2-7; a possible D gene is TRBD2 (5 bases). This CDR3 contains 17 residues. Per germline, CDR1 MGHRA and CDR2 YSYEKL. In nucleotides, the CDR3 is TGCGCCAGTAGCCATCCTACGAGGGATTTTAGCTCCTACGAGCAGTACTTC. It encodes CASSHPTRDFSSYEQYF.

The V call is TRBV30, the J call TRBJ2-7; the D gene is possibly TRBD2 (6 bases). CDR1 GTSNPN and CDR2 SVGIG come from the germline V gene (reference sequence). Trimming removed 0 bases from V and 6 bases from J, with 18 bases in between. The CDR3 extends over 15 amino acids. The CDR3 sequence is CAWSVGPLASLEQYF. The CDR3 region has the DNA TGTGCCTGGAGTGTAGGACCCCTAGCGTCTCTCGAGCAGTACTTC. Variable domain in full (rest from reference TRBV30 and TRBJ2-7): SQTIHQWPATLVQPVGSPLSLECTVEGTSNPNLYWYRQAAGRGLQLLFYSVGIGQISSEVPQNLSASRPQDRQFILSSKKLLLSDSGFYLCAWSVGPLASLEQYFGPGTRLTVT.

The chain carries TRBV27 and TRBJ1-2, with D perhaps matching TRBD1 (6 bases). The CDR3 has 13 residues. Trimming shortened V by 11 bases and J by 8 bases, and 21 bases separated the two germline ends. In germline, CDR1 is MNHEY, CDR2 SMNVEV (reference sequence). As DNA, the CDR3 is TGTGCCGCCAAGGGCTATAGAGGGGGAGGCTACACCTTC. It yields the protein CAAKGYRGGGYTF.

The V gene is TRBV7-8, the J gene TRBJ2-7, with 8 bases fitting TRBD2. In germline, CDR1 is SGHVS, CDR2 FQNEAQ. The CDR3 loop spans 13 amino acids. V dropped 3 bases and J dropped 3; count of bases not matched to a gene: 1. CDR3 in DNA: TGTGCCAGCAGCTTTGCGGGGGGCTACGAGCAGTACTTC. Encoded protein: CASSFAGGYEQYF.

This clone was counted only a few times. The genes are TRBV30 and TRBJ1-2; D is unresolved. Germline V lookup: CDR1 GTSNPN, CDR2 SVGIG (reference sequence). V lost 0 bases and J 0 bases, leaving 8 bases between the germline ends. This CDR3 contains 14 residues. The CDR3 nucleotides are TGTGCCTGGAGTGTACCGGAGGCTAACTATGGCTACACCTTC. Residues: CAWSVPEANYGYTF. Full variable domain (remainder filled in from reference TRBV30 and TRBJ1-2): SQTIHQWPATLVQPVGSPLSLECTVEGTSNPNLYWYRQAAGRGLQLLFYSVGIGQISSEVPQNLSASRPQDRQFILSSKKLLLSDSGFYLCAWSVPEANYGYTFGSGTRLTVV.

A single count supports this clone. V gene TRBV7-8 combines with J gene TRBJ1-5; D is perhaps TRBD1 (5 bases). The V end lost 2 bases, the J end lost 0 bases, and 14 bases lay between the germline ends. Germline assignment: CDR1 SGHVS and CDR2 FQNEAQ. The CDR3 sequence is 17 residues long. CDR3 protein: CASSLIPGTYSNQPQHF. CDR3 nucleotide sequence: TGTGCCAGCAGCTTAATCCCAGGGACTTATAGCAATCAGCCCCAGCATTTT.

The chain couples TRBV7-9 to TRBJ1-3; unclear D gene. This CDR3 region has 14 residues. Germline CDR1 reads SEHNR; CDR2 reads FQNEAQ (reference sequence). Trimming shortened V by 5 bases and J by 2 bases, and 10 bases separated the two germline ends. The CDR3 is CASSPTVTGNTIYF. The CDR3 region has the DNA TGTGCCAGCAGCCCCACGGTAACTGGAAACACCATATATTTT. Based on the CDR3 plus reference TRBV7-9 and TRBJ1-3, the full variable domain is DTGVSQNPRHKITKRGQNVTFRCDPISEHNRLYWYRQTLGQGPEFLTYFQNEAQLEKSRLLSDRFSAERPKGSFSTLEIQRTEQGDSAMYLCASSPTVTGNTIYFGEGSWLTVV.

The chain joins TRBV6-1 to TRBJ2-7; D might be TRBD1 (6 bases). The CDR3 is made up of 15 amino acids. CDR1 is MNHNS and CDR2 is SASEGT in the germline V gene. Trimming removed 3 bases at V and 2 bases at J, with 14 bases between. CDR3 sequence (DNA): TGTGCCAGCAGTGACCAGGGGTCCCCCACCTACGAGCAGTACTTC. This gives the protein CASSDQGSPTYEQYF.

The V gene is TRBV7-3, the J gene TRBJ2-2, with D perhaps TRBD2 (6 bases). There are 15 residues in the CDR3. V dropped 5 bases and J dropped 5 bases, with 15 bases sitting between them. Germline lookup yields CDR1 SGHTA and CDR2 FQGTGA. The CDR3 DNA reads TGTGCCAGCAGCCCACAGGAGGGGTTGACCGGGGAGCTGTTTTTT. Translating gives CASSPQEGLTGELFF.

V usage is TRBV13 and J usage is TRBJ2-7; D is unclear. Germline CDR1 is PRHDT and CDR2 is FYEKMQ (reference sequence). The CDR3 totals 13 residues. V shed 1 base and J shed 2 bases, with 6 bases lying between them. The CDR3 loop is CASSLETAYEQYF. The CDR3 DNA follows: TGTGCCAGCAGCTTAGAGACTGCCTACGAGCAGTACTTC.

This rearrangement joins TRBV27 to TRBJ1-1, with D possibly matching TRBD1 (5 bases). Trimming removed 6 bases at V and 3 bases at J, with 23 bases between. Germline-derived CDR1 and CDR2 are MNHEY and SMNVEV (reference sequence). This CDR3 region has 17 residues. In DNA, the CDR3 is TGTGCCAGCAGCCCCCTCTACTGGGGGGTCGAGTACACTGAAGCTTTCTTT. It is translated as CASSPLYWGVEYTEAFF.

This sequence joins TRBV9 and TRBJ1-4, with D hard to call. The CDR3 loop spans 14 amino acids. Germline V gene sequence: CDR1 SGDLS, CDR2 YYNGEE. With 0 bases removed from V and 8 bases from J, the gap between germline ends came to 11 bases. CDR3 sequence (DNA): TGTGCCAGCAGCGTAGGTTCGTTGAGGGAAAAACTGTTTTTT. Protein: CASSVGSLREKLFF.

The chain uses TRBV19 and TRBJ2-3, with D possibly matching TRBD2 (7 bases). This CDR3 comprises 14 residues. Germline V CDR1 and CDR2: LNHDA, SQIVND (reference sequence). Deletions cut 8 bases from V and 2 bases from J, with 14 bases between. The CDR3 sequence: CASGGAQNTDTQYF. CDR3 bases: TGTGCCAGTGGGGGGGCCCAAAACACAGATACGCAGTATTTT.

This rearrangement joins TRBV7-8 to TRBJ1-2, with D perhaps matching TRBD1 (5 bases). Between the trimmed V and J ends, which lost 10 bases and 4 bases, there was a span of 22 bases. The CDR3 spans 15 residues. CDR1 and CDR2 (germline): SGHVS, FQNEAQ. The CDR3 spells CATSARQQEPYGYTF. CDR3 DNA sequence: TGTGCCACCTCAGCGAGACAGCAGGAACCCTATGGCTACACCTTC.

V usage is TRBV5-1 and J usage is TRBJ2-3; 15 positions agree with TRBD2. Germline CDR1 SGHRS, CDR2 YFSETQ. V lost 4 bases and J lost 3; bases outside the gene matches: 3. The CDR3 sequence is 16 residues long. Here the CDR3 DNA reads TGCGCCAGCAGCCTAGGGACTAGCGGGGGGACAGATACGCAGTATTTT. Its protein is CASSLGTSGGTDTQYF. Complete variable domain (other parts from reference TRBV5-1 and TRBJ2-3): KAGVTQTPRYLIKTRGQQVTLSCSPISGHRSVSWYQQTPGQGLQFLFEYFSETQRNKGNFPGRFSGRQFSNSRSEMNVSTLELGDSALYLCASSLGTSGGTDTQYFGPGTRLTVL.

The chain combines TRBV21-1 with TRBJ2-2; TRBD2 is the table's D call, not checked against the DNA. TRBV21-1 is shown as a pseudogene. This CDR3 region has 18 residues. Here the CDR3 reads CASSKALLAGGNTGELFF. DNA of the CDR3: TGTGCCAGCAGCAAAGCGCTTTTGGCGGGGGGGAACACCGGGGAGCTGTTTTTT.

The CDR3 region has the DNA TGTGCCAGCAGCTTAGGGGCCGATCAGCCCCAGCATTTT. Encoded protein: CASSLGADQPQHF. The rearrangement links TRBV7-2 to TRBJ1-5; D is uncertain. This CDR3 comprises 13 residues. Germline-derived CDR1 and CDR2 are SGHTA and FQGNSA. Trimming took off 1 base at V and 5 bases at J, with 6 bases between the two ends.

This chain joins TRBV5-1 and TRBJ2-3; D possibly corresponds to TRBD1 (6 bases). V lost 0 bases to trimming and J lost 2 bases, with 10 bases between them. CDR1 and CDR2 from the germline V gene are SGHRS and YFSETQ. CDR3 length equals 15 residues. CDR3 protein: CASSLEGQTTDTQYF. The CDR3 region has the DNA TGCGCCAGCAGCTTGGAGGGACAAACCACAGATACGCAGTATTTT.

In DNA form, the CDR3 reads TGTGCCAGCAGCACACATCTAGCGGGGGGCTCCTACAATGAGCAGTTCTTC. Protein: CASSTHLAGGSYNEQFF. J is TRBJ2-1 and V is TRBV11-2; 11 bases line up with TRBD2. V lost 5 bases, J lost 0 bases, and 6 bases stayed unmatched. The CDR3 is 17 residues long. CDR1 and CDR2 (germline): SGHAT, FQNNGV. Drawing the rest from reference TRBV11-2 and TRBJ2-1, the complete variable domain is EAGVAQSPRYKIIEKRQSVAFWCNPISGHATLYWYQQILGQGPKLLIQFQNNGVVDDSQLPKDRFSAERLKGVDSTLKIQPAKLEDSAVYLCASSTHLAGGSYNEQFFGPGTRLTVL.